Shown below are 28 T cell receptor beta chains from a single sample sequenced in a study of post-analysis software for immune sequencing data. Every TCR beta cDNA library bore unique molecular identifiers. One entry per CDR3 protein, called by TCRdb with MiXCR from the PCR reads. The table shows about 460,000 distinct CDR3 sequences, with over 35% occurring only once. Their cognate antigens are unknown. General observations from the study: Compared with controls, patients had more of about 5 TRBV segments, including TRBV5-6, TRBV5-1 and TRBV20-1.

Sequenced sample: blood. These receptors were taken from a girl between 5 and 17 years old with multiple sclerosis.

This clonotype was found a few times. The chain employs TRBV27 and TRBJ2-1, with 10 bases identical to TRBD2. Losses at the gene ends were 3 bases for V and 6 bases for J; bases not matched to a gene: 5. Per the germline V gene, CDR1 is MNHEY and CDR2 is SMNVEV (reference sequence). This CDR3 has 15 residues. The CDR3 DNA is TGTGCCAGCAGTTTTGGTAGCGGGAGGATCAATGAGCAGTTCTTC. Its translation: CASSFGSGRINEQFF.

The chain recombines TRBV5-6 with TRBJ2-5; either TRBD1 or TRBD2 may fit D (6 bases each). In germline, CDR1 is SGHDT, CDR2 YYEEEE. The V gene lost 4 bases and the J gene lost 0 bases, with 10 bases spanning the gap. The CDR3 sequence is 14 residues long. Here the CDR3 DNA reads TGTGCCAGCAGCCCGAGGGGGGACCAAGAGACCCAGTACTTC. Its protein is CASSPRGDQETQYF.

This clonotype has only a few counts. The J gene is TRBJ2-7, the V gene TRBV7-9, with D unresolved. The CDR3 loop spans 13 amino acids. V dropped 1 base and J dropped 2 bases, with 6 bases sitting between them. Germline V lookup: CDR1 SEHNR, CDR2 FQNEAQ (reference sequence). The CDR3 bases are TGTGCCAGCAGCTTAGTAGACCCCTACGAGCAGTACTTC. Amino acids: CASSLVDPYEQYF.

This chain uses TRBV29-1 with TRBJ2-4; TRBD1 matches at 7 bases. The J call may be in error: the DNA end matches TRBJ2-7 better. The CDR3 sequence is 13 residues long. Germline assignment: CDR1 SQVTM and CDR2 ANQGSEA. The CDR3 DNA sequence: TGCAGCGTTGGGACAGGCCCAGACTACGAGCAGTACTTC. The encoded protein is CSVGTGPDYEQYF.

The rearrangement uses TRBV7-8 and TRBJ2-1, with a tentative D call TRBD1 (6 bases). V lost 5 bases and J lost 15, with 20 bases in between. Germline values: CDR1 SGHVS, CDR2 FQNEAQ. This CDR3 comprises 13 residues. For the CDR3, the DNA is TGTGCCAGCAGCCTCCGCGACAGGACTGTTGTGTTCTTC. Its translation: CASSLRDRTVVFF.

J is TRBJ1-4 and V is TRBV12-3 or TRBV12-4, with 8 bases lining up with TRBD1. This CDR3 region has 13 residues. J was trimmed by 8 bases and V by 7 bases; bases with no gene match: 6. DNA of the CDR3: TGTGCCAGCAAACTGGGGACAGGAGAAAAACTGTTTTTT. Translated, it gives CASKLGTGEKLFF.

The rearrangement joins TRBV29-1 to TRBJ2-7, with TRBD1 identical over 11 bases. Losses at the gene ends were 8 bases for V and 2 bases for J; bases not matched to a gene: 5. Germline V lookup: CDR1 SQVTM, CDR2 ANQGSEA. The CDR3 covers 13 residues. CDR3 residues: CSTGQGGPYEQYF. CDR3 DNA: TGCAGCACGGGACAGGGGGGTCCCTACGAGCAGTACTTC.

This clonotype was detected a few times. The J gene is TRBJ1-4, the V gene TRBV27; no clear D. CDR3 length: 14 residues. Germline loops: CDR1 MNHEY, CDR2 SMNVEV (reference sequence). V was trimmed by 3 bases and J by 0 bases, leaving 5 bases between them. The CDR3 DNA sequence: TGTGCCAGCAGTTTGGGCTCAACTAATGAAAAACTGTTTTTT. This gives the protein CASSLGSTNEKLFF.

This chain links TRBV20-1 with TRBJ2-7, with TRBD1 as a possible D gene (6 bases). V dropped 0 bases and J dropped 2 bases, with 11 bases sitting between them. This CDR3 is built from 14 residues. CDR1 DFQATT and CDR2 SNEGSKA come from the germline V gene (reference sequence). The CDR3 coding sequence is TGCAGTGCTAGAGATTTCGGACAGACCTACGAGCAGTACTTC. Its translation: CSARDFGQTYEQYF.

The CDR3 DNA follows: TGTGCCAGCAGCTTAAGTGCGGGAGTCTCCTACGAGCAGTACTTC. Its translation: CASSLSAGVSYEQYF. The gene calls are TRBV7-2 and TRBJ2-7, with TRBD2 matching 7 bases. Germline trimming cut 2 bases from V and 0 bases from J; bases unmatched to any gene: 4. Germline loops: CDR1 SGHTA, CDR2 FQGNSA. The CDR3 runs 15 residues. Based on the CDR3 plus reference TRBV7-2 and TRBJ2-7, the full variable domain is GAGVSQSPSNKVTEKGKDVELRCDPISGHTALYWYRQSLGQGLEFLIYFQGNSAPDKSGLPSDRFSAERTGGSVSTLTIQRTQQEDSAVYLCASSLSAGVSYEQYFGPGTRLTVT.

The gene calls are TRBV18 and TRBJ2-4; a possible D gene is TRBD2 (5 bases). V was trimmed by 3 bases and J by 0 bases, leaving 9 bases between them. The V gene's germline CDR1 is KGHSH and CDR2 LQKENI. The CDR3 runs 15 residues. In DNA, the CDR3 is TGTGCCAGCTCACCTGCCGGGGAAGCCAAAAACATTCAGTACTTC. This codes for CASSPAGEAKNIQYF.

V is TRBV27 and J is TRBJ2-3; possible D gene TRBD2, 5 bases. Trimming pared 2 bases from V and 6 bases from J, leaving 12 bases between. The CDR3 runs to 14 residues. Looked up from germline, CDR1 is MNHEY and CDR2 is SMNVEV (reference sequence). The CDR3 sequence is CASSLGPVADTQYF. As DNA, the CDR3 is TGTGCCAGCAGTTTAGGGCCGGTAGCGGATACGCAGTATTTT.

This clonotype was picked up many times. CDR3 residues: CASSPPGQGTYEQYF. CDR3 bases: TGTGCCAGCAGTCCCCCCGGACAGGGTACCTACGAGCAGTACTTC. The chain couples TRBV28 to TRBJ2-7, with TRBD1 matching over 8 bases. CDR3 length equals 15 residues. Per the germline V gene, CDR1 is MDHEN and CDR2 is SYDVKM. V dropped 5 bases and J dropped 2; count of bases not matched to a gene: 8.

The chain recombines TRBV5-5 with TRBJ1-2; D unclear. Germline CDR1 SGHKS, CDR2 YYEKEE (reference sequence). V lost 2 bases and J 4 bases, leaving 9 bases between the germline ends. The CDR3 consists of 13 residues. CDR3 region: CASSFGEGYGYTF. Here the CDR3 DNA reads TGTGCCAGCAGCTTCGGGGAGGGCTATGGCTACACCTTC.

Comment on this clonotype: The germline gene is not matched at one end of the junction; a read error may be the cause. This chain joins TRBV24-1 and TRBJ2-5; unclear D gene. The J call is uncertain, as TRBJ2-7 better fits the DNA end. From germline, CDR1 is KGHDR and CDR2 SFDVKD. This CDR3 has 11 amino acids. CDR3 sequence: CATSDSFEQYF. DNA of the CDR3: TGTGCCACCAGTGACTCCTTCGAGCAGTACTTC.

The CDR3 is CSARAGTYGYTF. As DNA, the CDR3 is TGCAGTGCTAGAGCTGGGACCTATGGCTACACCTTC. This chain uses TRBV20-1 with TRBJ1-2; possible D gene TRBD1, 5 bases. Per germline, CDR1 DFQATT and CDR2 SNEGSKA (reference sequence). The CDR3 totals 12 residues. Trimming took off 1 base at V and 4 bases at J, with 7 bases between the two ends.

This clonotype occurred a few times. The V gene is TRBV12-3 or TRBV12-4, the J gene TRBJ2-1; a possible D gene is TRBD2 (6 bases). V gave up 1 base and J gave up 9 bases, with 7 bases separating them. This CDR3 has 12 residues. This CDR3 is CASSLDGSEQFF. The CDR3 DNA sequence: TGTGCCAGCAGTTTAGACGGGAGTGAGCAGTTCTTC.

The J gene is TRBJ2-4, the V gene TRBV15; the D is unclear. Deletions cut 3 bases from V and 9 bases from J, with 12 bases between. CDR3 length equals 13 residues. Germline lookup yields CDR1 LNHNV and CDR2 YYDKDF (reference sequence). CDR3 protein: CATSRDRRGIQYF. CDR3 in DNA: TGTGCCACCAGCAGGGATCGGCGCGGCATTCAGTACTTC. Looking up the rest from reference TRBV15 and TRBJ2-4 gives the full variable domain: DAMVIQNPRYQVTQFGKPVTLSCSQTLNHNVMYWYQQKSSQAPKLLFHYYDKDFNNEADTPDNFQSRRPNTSFCFLDIRSPGLGDTAMYLCATSRDRRGIQYFGAGTRLSVL.

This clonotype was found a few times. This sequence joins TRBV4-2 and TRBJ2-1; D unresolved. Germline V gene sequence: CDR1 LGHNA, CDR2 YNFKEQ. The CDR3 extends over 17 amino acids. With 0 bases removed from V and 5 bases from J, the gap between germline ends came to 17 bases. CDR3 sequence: CASSQDPVEVSHNEQFF. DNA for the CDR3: TGTGCCAGCAGCCAAGACCCCGTCGAGGTGTCCCACAATGAGCAGTTCTTC.

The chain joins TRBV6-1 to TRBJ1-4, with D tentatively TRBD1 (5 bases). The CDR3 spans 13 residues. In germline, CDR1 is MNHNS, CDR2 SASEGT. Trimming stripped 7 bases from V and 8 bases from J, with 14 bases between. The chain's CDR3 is CASTGREGEKLFF. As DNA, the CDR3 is TGTGCCAGCACTGGCAGGGAAGGGGAAAAACTGTTTTTT.

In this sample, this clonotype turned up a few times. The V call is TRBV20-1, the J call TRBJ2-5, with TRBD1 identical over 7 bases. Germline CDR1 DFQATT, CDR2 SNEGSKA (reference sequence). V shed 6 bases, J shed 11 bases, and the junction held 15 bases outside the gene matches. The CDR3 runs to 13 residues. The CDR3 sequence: CSARRTGVLEQYF. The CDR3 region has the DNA TGCAGTGCGAGAAGGACAGGAGTTTTAGAGCAGTACTTC.

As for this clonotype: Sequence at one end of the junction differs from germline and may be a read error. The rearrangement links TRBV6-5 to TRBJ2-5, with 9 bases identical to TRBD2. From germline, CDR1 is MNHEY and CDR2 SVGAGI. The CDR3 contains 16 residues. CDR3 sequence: CASSYSTAGGPETQYF. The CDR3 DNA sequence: TGTGCTAGCAGTTACTCGACAGCGGGAGGCCCAGAGACCCAGTACTTC.

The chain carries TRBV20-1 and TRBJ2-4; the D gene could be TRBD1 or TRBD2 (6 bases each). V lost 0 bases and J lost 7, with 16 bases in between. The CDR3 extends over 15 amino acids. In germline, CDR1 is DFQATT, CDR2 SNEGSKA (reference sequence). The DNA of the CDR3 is TGCAGTGCTAGAGATCATGGGGGGCCCGGTAACATTCAGTACTTC. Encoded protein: CSARDHGGPGNIQYF.

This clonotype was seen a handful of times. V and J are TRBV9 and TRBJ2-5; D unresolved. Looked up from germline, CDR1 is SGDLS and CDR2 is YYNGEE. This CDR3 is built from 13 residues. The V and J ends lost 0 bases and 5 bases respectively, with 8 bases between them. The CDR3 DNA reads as TGTGCCAGCAGCGTAGCCTCTATGGAGACCCAGTACTTC. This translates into CASSVASMETQYF.

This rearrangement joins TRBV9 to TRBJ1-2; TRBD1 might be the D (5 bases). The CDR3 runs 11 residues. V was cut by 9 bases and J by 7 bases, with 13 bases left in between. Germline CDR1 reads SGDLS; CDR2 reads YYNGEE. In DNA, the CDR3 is TGTGCCATCATCCCGAGGGGTGGCTACACCTTC. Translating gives CAIIPRGGYTF. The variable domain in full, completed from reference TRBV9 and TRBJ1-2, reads DSGVTQTPKHLITATGQRVTLRCSPRSGDLSVYWYQQSLDQGLQFLIQYYNGEERAKGNILERFSAQQFPDLHSELNLSSLELGDSALYFCAIIPRGGYTFGSGTRLTVV.

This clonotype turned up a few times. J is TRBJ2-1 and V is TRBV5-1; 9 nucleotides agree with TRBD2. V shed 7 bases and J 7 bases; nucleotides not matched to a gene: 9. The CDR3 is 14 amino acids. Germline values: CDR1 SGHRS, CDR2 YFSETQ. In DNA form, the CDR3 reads TGCGCCAGCGGCACCGTAGCGGGAGTAAATGAGCAGTTCTTC. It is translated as CASGTVAGVNEQFF.

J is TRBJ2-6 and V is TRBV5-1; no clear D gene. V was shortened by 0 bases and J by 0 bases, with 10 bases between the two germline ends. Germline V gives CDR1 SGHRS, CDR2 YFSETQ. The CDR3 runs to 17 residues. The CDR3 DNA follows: TGCGCCAGCAGCTTGGTCGTTTCGGGCTCTGGGGCCAACGTCCTGACTTTC. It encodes CASSLVVSGSGANVLTF.

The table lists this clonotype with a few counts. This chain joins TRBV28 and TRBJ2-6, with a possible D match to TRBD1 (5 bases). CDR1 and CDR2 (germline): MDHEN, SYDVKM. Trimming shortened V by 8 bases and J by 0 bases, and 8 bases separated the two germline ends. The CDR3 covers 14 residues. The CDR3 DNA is TGTGCCAGCTCCAGGGTCTCTGGGGCCAACGTCCTGACTTTC. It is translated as CASSRVSGANVLTF.